These 26 T cell receptor beta chains were all obtained from the same sample, sequenced in a study of T cells in Graves' hyperthyroidism and ophthalmopathy. From RNA transcripts, TCR beta CDR3 regions were amplified. HTBI primers were used for first-round RT-PCR of the TCR CDR3. TCRdb reprocessed the multiplex PCR reads with MiXCR, giving one entry per CDR3 protein. Of about 300,000 distinct CDR3 sequences listed, roughly 19% are singletons. The specimen was blood. These receptor sequences come from a middle-aged man with Graves' ophthalmopathy.

The gene calls are TRBV11-2 and TRBJ2-5; D remains unclear. The V and J ends lost 9 bases and 4 bases respectively, with 9 bases between them. The length of the CDR3 is 11 residues. The germline V gene has CDR1 SGHAT and CDR2 FQNNGV. CDR3 amino acids: CARLSGETQYF. The CDR3 DNA follows: TGTGCCAGACTTAGTGGAGAGACCCAGTACTTC.

The chain joins TRBV6-1 to TRBJ1-5; TRBD1 matches 9 bases. Looked up from germline, CDR1 is MNHNS and CDR2 is SASEGT. The CDR3 extends over 14 amino acids. The J segment lost 4 bases and the V segment lost 6 bases, leaving 4 bases of the junction unmatched. Written as DNA, the CDR3 is TGTGCCAGCAGAGGGACAGGGAGGAATCAGCCCCAGCATTTT. Its translation: CASRGTGRNQPQHF.

This clonotype was seen many times. This chain links TRBV3-1 with TRBJ2-1; no reliable D call. CDR1 LGHDT and CDR2 YNNKEL come from the germline V gene (reference sequence). Trimming left V 1 base short and J 4 bases short, with 14 bases between. There are 16 residues in the CDR3. The CDR3 here is CASSQGLPHRYNEQFF. The DNA of the CDR3 is TGTGCCAGCAGCCAAGGATTGCCCCACCGGTACAATGAGCAGTTCTTC.

This clonotype was observed at least ten times. This rearrangement joins TRBV11-3 to TRBJ2-3; D is ambiguous. V dropped 6 bases and J dropped 1 base, with 11 bases sitting between them. CDR1 is SGHNT and CDR2 is YENEEA in the germline V gene. The CDR3 is made up of 14 amino acids. The CDR3 loop is CASSLGRGTDTQYF. CDR3 coding DNA: TGTGCCAGCAGTTTGGGCCGCGGCACAGATACGCAGTATTTT.

This clonotype was counted at least ten times. This chain joins TRBV28 and TRBJ1-1; D is perhaps TRBD1 (5 bases). The germline CDR1 and CDR2 sequences are MDHEN and SYDVKM. CDR3 length: 13 amino acids. The V gene lost 6 bases and the J gene lost 2 bases, with 10 bases spanning the gap. The CDR3, as DNA: TGTGCCAGCAGGAAACAGGAAAACACTGAAGCTTTCTTT. It is translated as CASRKQENTEAFF.

The table lists this clonotype with a few counts. The J gene is TRBJ2-5, the V gene TRBV10-3; D call uncertain. CDR3 length equals 12 residues. Germline CDR1 and CDR2: ENHRY and SYGVKD. V lost 3 bases to trimming and J lost 4 bases, with 6 bases between them. Here the CDR3 reads CAISDSRETQYF. CDR3 sequence (DNA): TGTGCCATCAGTGATTCGCGAGAGACCCAGTACTTC.

This clonotype was counted ten times or more. This chain connects TRBV30 to TRBJ2-5; D gene unclear. The germline V gene has CDR1 GTSNPN and CDR2 SVGIG (reference sequence). Trimming left V 2 bases short and J 5 bases short, with 9 bases between. The CDR3 spans 12 residues. The CDR3 protein is CAWSMGQETQYF. The CDR3 DNA is TGTGCCTGGAGTATGGGCCAGGAGACCCAGTACTTC.

Only a few counts were recorded for this clonotype. V and J are TRBV6-1 and TRBJ1-2, with a possible D match to TRBD1 (5 bases). The CDR3 is 13 amino acids. The V and J ends lost 6 bases and 8 bases respectively, with 16 bases between them. In germline, CDR1 is MNHNS, CDR2 SASEGT. CDR3 residues: CASSRGGVTGYTF. CDR3 nucleotides: TGTGCCAGCAGCCGGGGAGGGGTAACGGGCTACACCTTC.

This sequence joins TRBV29-1 and TRBJ2-3, with D tentatively TRBD2 (6 bases). Germline assignment: CDR1 SQVTM and CDR2 ANQGSEA. This CDR3 region has 14 residues. Trimming shortened V by 5 bases and J by 1 base, and 13 bases separated the two germline ends. The CDR3 loop is CSVWGGGGTDTQYF. DNA for the CDR3: TGCAGCGTTTGGGGAGGTGGCGGCACAGATACGCAGTATTTT.

This clonotype has more than one count but fewer than ten. The CDR3 region is CASIGGLLAGGRSSYNEQFF. CDR3 nucleotides: TGTGCCAGCATAGGGGGCTTACTAGCGGGAGGGCGGAGCTCCTACAATGAGCAGTTCTTC. This chain links TRBV2 with TRBJ2-1; 13 nucleotides match TRBD2. CDR1 and CDR2 from the germline V gene are SNHLY and FYNNEI. V lost 7 bases, J lost 0 bases, and 15 bases stayed unmatched. CDR3 length: 20 amino acids.

The genes are TRBV30 and TRBJ2-1; TRBD2 agrees at 8 bases. There are 17 residues in the CDR3. J lost 0 bases, V lost 4 bases, and 11 bases had no gene match. Germline lookup yields CDR1 GTSNPN and CDR2 SVGIG (reference sequence). This CDR3 reads CAWTPGGIVSSYNEQFF. For the CDR3, the DNA is TGTGCCTGGACCCCGGGGGGGATTGTGAGCTCCTACAATGAGCAGTTCTTC.

A note on this clonotype: This may be a read error, as it is one base from a much larger clone. The V call is TRBV7-6, the J call TRBJ2-7, with D tentatively TRBD1 or TRBD2 (5 bases each). The germline CDR1 and CDR2 sequences are SGHVS and FNYEAQ. The CDR3 is made up of 14 amino acids. The CDR3 here is CTSSPRDPTYEQYF. The CDR3 DNA reads TGTACCAGCAGCCCCCGGGACCCGACCTACGAGCAGTACTTC.

V gene TRBV28 combines with J gene TRBJ2-7; 8 positions match TRBD2. Looked up from germline, CDR1 is MDHEN and CDR2 is SYDVKM. The CDR3 consists of 20 residues. V trimming: 8 bases; J trimming: 4 bases; junction bases outside the gene matches: 28. The CDR3 DNA follows: TGTGCCAGCCAGCCCCCTACTAGCGGAACCCTGACTCGGAACAGATACGAGCAGTACTTC. Translated, it gives CASQPPTSGTLTRNRYEQYF.

This clonotype was counted ten times or more. The rearrangement links TRBV6-1 to TRBJ2-5, with D uncertain. The CDR3 loop spans 13 amino acids. V was shortened by 6 bases and J by 5 bases, with 13 bases between the two germline ends. Germline V CDR1 and CDR2: MNHNS, SASEGT. DNA of the CDR3: TGTGCCAGCAGGTTTTCTCTAGGGGAGACCCAGTACTTC. As protein: CASRFSLGETQYF.

CDR3: CATSRDDSGLADTDTQYF. CDR3 in DNA: TGTGCCACCAGCAGAGATGATAGCGGACTAGCGGACACAGATACGCAGTATTTT. The J gene is TRBJ2-3, the V gene TRBV15; TRBD2 agrees at 10 bases. The V and J ends lost 0 bases and 2 bases, in that order; junction bases with no gene match: 8. The CDR3 covers 18 residues. From germline, CDR1 is LNHNV and CDR2 YYDKDF (reference sequence).

The table lists this clonotype with a few counts. This chain links TRBV5-4 with TRBJ2-7; 10 nucleotides agree with TRBD1. The germline gives CDR1 SGHNT, CDR2 YYREEE (reference sequence). The V and J ends lost 1 base and 3 bases, in that order; junction bases with no gene match: 1. This CDR3 is built from 14 residues. As DNA, the CDR3 is TGTGCCAGCAGCTTGCGGGACAGGGGCTACGAGCAGTACTTC. Translated, it gives CASSLRDRGYEQYF.

This clonotype was seen more than once but under ten times. This sequence joins TRBV6-1 and TRBJ2-3; 8 bases align to TRBD1. The CDR3 runs to 15 residues. The trim removed 5 bases at V and 2 bases at J, leaving 6 bases unmatched. CDR1 MNHNS and CDR2 SASEGT come from the germline V gene. The CDR3 loop reads CASSFRDRNTDTQYF. In DNA form, the CDR3 reads TGTGCCAGCAGTTTCCGGGACAGGAACACAGATACGCAGTATTTT.

The sample holds many counts of this clonotype. V and J are TRBV7-8 and TRBJ1-1, with D unclear. The CDR3 contains 13 residues. The V end was cut by 5 bases, the J end by 6 bases, with 13 bases between. From germline, CDR1 is SGHVS and CDR2 FQNEAQ. DNA for the CDR3: TGTGCCAGCAGCAATGGACGGCTGGCTGAAGCTTTCTTT. This translates into CASSNGRLAEAFF.

This clonotype was counted ten times or more. V and J are TRBV5-5 and TRBJ2-2, with 8 bases aligning to TRBD1. V lost 0 bases to trimming and J lost 6 bases; unmatched junction nucleotides: 4. The CDR3 is made up of 15 amino acids. Germline V gives CDR1 SGHKS, CDR2 YYEKEE (reference sequence). The CDR3 protein is CASSLAGGASGELFF. The CDR3, as DNA: TGTGCCAGCAGCTTGGCAGGGGGCGCCTCCGGGGAGCTGTTTTTT.

There are many counts of this clonotype. The genes are TRBV6-6 and TRBJ1-5, with TRBD1 identical over 8 bases. The V gene's germline CDR1 is MNHNY and CDR2 SVGAGI (reference sequence). This CDR3 region has 14 residues. Trimming at V came to 2 bases and at J to 4 bases, leaving 1 base not matched to a gene. This chain's CDR3 is CASSYRQGNQPQHF. CDR3 nucleotide sequence: TGTGCCAGCAGTTACAGACAGGGGAATCAGCCCCAGCATTTT.

This chain links TRBV4-1 with TRBJ2-5, with D possibly being TRBD2 (6 bases). V lost 2 bases, J lost 5 bases, and 18 bases lay in between. The CDR3 contains 16 residues. The germline V gene has CDR1 MGHRA and CDR2 YSYEKL. DNA for the CDR3: TGCGCCAGCAGCCAATCGGCGGGAATAAGACCGGAGACCCAGTACTTC. It specifies CASSQSAGIRPETQYF.

V usage is TRBV3-1 and J usage is TRBJ2-7; D possibly corresponds to TRBD1 (5 bases). V was cut by 1 base and J by 5 bases, with 12 bases left in between. Germline assignment: CDR1 LGHDT and CDR2 YNNKEL (reference sequence). The CDR3 loop spans 14 amino acids. In nucleotides, the CDR3 is TGTGCCAGCAGCCAAGTCGCAGGGATCGACGAGCAGTACTTC. Its protein product is CASSQVAGIDEQYF.

This chain connects TRBV15 to TRBJ2-2; TRBD1 matches at 9 bases. Germline CDR1 LNHNV, CDR2 YYDKDF (reference sequence). Trimming at V came to 3 bases and at J to 5 bases, leaving 7 bases not matched to a gene. The length of the CDR3 is 16 residues. The CDR3 loop reads CATSSARTGETGELFF. As DNA, the CDR3 is TGTGCCACCAGCAGTGCAAGGACAGGGGAAACCGGGGAGCTGTTTTTT.

This clonotype showed up many times. The V call is TRBV7-9, the J call TRBJ2-1; no reliable D call. Germline V lookup: CDR1 SEHNR, CDR2 FQNEAQ (reference sequence). The length of the CDR3 is 13 residues. The germline V and J ends were trimmed by 2 bases and 7 bases, with 9 bases remaining between them. Here the CDR3 DNA reads TGTGCCAGCAGCTTATCTAGTTTGAATGAGCAGTTCTTC. This gives the protein CASSLSSLNEQFF.

This chain joins TRBV11-2 and TRBJ1-1; D unresolved. Deletions cut 5 bases from V and 10 bases from J, with 23 bases between. There are 15 residues in the CDR3. Germline CDR1 is SGHAT and CDR2 is FQNNGV. The CDR3 coding sequence is TGTGCCAGCAGCCTAACCCTCCACCCGGAGAGAGTAGCTTTCTTT. It is translated as CASSLTLHPERVAFF.

The sample holds many counts of this clonotype. The V and J genes are TRBV10-3 and TRBJ2-5; D perhaps matches TRBD2 (6 bases). Germline loops: CDR1 ENHRY, CDR2 SYGVKD. Trimming removed 4 bases from V and 4 bases from J, with 16 bases in between. This CDR3 contains 15 residues. The CDR3 bases are TGTGCCATCAGTGGACTGGATGTGGGGGGAGAGACCCAGTACTTC. This translates into CAISGLDVGGETQYF.